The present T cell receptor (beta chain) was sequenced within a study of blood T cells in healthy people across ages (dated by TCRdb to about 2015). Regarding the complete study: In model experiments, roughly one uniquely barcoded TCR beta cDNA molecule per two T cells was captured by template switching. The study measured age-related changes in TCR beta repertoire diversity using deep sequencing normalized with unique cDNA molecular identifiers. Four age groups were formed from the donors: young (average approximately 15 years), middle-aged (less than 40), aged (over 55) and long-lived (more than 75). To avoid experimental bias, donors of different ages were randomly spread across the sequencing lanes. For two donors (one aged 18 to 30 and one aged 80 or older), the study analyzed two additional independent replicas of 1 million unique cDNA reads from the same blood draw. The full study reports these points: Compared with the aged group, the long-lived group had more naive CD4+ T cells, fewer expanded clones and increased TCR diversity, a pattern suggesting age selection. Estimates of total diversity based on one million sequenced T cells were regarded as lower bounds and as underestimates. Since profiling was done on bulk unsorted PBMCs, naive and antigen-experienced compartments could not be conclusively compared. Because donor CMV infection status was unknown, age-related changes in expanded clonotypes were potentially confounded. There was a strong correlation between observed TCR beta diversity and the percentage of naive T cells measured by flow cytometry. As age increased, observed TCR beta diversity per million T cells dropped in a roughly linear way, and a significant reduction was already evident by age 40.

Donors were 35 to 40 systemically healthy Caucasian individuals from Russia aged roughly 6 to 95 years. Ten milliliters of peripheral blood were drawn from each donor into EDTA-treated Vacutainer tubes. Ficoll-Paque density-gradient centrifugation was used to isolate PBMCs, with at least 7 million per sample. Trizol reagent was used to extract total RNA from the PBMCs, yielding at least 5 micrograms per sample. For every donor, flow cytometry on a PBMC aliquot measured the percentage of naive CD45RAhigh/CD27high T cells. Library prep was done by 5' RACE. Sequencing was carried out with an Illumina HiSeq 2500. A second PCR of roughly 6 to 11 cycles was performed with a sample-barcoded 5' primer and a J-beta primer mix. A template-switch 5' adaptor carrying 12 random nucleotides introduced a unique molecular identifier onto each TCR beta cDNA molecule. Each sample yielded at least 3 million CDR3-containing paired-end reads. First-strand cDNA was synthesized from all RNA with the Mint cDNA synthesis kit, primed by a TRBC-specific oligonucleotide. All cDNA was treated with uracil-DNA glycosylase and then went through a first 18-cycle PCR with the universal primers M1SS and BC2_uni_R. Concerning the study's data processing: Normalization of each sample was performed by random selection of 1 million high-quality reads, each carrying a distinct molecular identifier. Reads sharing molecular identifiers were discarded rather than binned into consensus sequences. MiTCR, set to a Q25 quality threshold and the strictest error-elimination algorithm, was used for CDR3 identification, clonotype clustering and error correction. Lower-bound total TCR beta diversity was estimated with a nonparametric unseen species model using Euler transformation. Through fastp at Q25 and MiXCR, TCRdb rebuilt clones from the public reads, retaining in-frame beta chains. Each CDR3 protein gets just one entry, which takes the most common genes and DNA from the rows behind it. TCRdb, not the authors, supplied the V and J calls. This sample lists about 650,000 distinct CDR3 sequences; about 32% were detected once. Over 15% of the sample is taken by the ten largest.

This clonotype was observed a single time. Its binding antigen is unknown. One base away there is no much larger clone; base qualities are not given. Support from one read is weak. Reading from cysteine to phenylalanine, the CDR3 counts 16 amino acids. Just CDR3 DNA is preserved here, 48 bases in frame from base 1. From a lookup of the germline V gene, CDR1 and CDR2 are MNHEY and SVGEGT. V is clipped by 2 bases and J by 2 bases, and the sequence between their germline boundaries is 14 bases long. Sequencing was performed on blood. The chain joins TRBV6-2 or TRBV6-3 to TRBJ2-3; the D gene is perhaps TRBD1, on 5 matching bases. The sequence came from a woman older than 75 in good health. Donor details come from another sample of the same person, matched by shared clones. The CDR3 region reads CASSYPREVPTDTQYF. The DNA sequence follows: TGTGCCAGCAGTTACCCCAGGGAAGTCCCCACAGATACGCAGTATTTT.